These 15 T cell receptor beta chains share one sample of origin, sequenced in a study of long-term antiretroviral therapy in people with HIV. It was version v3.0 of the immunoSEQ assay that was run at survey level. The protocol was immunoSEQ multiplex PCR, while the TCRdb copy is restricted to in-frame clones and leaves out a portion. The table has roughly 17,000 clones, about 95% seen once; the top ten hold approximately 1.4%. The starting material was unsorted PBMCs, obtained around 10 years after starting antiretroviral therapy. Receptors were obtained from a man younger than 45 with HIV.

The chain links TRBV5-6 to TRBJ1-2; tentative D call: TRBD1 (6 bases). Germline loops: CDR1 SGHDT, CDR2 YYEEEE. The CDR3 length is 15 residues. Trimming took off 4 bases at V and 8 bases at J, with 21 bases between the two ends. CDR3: CASSQAWDTGWGYTF. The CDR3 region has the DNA TGTGCCAGCAGCCAGGCGTGGGACACGGGATGGGGCTACACCTTC. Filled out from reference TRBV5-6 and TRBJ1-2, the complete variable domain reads DAGVTQSPTHLIKTRGQQVTLRCSPKSGHDTVSWYQQALGQGPQFIFQYYEEEERQRGNFPDRFSGHQFPNYSSELNVNALLLGDSALYLCASSQAWDTGWGYTFGSGTRLTVV.

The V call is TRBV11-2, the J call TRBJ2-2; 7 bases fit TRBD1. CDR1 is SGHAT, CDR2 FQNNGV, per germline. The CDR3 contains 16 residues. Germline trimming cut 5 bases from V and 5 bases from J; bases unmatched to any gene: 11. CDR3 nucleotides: TGTGCCAGCAGCACCCGTGACAGGGTGAGGACCGGGGAGCTGTTTTTT. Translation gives CASSTRDRVRTGELFF.

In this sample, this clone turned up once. CDR3 loop: CASSPTGGVVQYF. Written as DNA, the CDR3 is TGTGCCAGCAGTCCAACGGGGGGGGTTGTGCAGTATTTT. V is TRBV27 and J is TRBJ2-3; 8 nucleotides agree with TRBD2. Germline assignment: CDR1 MNHEY and CDR2 SMNVEV (reference sequence). The CDR3 length is 13 residues. After removal of 5 bases from V and 11 bases from J, the junction contained 9 bases not matched to a gene.

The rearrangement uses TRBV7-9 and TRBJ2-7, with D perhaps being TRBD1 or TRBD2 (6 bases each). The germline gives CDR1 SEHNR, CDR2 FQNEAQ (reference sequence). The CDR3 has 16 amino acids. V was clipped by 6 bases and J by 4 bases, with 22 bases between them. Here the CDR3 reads CASRRLRGAGAYEQYF. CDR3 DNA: TGTGCCAGCAGACGATTAAGGGGGGCAGGCGCGTACGAGCAGTACTTC.

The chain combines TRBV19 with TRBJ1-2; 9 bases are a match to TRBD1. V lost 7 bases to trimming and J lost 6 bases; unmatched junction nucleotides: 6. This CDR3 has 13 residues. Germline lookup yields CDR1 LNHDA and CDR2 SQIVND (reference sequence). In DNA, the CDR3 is TGTGCCAGTATAGGGACAGGGATGAATGGCTACACCTTC. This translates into CASIGTGMNGYTF.

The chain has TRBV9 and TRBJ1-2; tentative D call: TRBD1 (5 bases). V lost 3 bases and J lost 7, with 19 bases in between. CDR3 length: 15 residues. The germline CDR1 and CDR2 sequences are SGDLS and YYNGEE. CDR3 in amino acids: CASSGTGVQVSGYTF. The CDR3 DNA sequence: TGTGCCAGCAGCGGGACCGGGGTACAGGTCTCTGGCTACACCTTC. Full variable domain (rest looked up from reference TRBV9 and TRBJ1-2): DSGVTQTPKHLITATGQRVTLRCSPRSGDLSVYWYQQSLDQGLQFLIQYYNGEERAKGNILERFSAQQFPDLHSELNLSSLELGDSALYFCASSGTGVQVSGYTFGSGTRLTVV.

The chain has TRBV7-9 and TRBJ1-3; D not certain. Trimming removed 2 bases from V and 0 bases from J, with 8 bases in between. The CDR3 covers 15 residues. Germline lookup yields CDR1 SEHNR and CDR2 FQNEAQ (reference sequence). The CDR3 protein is CASSLTGSSGNTIYF. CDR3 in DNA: TGTGCCAGCAGCTTAACCGGCAGCTCTGGAAACACCATATATTTT.

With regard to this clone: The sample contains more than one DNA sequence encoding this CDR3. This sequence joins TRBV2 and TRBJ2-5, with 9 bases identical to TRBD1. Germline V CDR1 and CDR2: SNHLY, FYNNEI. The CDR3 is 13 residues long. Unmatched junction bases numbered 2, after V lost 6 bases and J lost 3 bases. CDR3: CASRGQGEETQYF. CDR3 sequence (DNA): TGTGCCAGCAGGGGACAGGGAGAAGAGACCCAGTACTTC.

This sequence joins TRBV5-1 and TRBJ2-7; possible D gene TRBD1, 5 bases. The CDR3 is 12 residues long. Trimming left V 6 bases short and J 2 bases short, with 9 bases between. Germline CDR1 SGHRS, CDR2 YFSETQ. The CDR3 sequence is CASMTDTYEQYF. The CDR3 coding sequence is TGCGCCAGCATGACAGACACCTACGAGCAGTACTTC.

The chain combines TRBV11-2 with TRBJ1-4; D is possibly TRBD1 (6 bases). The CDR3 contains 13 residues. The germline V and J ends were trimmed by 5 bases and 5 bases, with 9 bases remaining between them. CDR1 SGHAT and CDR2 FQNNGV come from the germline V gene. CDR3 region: CASSLGGNEKLFF. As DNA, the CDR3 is TGTGCCAGCAGCCTAGGGGGGAATGAAAAACTGTTTTTT.

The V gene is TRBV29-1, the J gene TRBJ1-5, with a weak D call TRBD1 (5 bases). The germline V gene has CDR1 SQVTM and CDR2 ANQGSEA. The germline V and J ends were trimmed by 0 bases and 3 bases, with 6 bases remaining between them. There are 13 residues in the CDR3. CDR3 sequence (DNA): TGCAGCGTTGAAGACGGACACAATCAGCCCCAGCATTTT. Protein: CSVEDGHNQPQHF.

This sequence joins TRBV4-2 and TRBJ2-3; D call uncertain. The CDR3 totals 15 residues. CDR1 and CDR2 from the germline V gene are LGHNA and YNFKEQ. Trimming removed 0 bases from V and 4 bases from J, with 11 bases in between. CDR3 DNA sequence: TGTGCCAGCAGCCAAGATATTGGCTCCCCAGATACGCAGTATTTT. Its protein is CASSQDIGSPDTQYF.

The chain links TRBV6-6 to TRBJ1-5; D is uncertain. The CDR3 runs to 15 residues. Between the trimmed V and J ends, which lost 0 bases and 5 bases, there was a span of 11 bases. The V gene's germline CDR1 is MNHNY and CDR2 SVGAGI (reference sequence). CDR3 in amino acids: CASSYSSPADQPQHF. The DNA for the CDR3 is TGTGCCAGCAGTTACTCGAGTCCCGCGGATCAGCCCCAGCATTTT.

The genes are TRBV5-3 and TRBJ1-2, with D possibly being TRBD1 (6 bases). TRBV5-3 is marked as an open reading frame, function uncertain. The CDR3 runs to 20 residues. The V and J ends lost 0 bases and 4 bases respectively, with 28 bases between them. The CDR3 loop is CARSLVFTGTKLFPRYGYTF. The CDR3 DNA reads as TGTGCCAGAAGCTTGGTTTTTACAGGGACCAAACTTTTCCCCCGCTATGGCTACACCTTC.

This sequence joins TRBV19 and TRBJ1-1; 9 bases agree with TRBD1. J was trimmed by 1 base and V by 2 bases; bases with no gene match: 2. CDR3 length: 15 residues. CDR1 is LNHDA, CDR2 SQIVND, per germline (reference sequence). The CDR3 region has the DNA TGTGCCAGTAGTATACTGGGACAGGGGAACACTGAAGCTTTCTTT. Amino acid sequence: CASSILGQGNTEAFF.